This T cell receptor beta chain was sequenced for a study of shared clonotypes between healthy human individuals. Across several immunoSEQ plates, the genomic DNA of each subset was split evenly. Each replicate PCR on the sorted subsets used about 220 ng DNA (around 30,000 T cell genomes). Sequencing was performed with immunoSEQ multiplex PCR; in TCRdb, only in-frame clones are kept and a portion is missing. Found here are about 2.4 million clones, 93% of them singletons; the top ten hold about 0.34%. Turning to this clone: The antigen is not known.

The CDR3 is 13 residues long. The germline CDR1 and CDR2 sequences are MNHNY and SVGAGI (reference sequence). Trimming took 8 bases from V and 4 from J; bases not matched to a gene: 5. Study results and limitations: There were few donors, and this limited the genetic and exposure-history diversity represented. The study found approximately 5% of naive CD4 clonotypes shared across four donors.

The sequenced sample was naive CD4+ T cells from PBMCs. Subset here: CD45RA+ positively selected. V usage is TRBV6-6 and J usage is TRBJ1-5; TRBD1 matches 7 bases. The TCR originated in a man between 18 and 35 years old in good health. Some clones in this sample may be carry-over from other donors' samples. CDR3 loop: CASGTGVNQPQHF. CDR3 nucleotides: TGTGCCAGCGGTACAGGGGTAAATCAGCCCCAGCATTTT.